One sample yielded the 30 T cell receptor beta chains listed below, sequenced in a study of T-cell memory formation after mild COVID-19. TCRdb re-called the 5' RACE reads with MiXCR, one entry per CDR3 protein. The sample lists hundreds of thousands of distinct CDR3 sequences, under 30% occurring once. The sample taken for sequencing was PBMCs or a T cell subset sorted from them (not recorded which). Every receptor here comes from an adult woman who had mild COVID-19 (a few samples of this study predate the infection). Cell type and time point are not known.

The CDR3 here is CASSSGGINEQYF. Written as DNA, the CDR3 is TGTGCCAGCAGTTCGGGGGGCATCAACGAGCAGTACTTC. The gene calls are TRBV6-1 and TRBJ2-7, with D possibly being TRBD2 (7 bases). The CDR3 sequence is 13 residues long. Trimming cost V 5 bases and J 5 bases, with 13 bases left between them. The V gene's germline CDR1 is MNHNS and CDR2 SASEGT.

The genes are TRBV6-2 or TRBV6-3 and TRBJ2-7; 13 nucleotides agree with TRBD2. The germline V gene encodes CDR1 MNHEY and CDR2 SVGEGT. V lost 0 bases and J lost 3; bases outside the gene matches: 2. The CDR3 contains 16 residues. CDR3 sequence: CASSYSRTSGSYEQYF. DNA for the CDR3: TGTGCCAGCAGTTACTCGCGGACTAGCGGGAGCTACGAGCAGTACTTC.

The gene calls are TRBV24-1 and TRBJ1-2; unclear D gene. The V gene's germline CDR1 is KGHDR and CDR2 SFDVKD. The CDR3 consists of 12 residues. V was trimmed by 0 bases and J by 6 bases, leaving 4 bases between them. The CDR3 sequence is CATSDLGDGYTF. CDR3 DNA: TGTGCCACCAGTGATTTGGGTGATGGCTACACCTTC.

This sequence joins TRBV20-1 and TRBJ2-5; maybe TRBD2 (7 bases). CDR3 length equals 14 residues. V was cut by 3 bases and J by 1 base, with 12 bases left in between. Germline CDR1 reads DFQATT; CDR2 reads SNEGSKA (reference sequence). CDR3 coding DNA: TGCAGTGCTAGTGCGGGGGCCCTCCAAGAGACCCAGTACTTC. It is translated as CSASAGALQETQYF.

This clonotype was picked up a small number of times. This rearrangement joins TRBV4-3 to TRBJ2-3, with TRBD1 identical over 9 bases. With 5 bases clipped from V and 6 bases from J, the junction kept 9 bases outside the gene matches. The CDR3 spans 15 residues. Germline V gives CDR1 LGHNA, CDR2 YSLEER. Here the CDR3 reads CASSGGQGIKDTQYF. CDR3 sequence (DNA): TGCGCCAGCAGCGGGGGACAGGGTATTAAGGATACGCAGTATTTT.

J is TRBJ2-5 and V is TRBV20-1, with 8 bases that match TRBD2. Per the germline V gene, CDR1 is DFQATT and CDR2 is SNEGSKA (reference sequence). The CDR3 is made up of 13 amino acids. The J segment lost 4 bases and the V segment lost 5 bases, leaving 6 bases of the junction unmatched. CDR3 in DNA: TGCAGTGCTCCCGGGGGGGGAGGAGAGACCCAGTACTTC. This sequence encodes CSAPGGGGETQYF.

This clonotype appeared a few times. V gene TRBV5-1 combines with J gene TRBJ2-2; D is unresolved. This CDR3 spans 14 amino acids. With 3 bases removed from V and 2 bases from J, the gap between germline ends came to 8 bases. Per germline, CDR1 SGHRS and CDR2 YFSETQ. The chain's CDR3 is CASSYEHNTGELFF. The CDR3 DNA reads TGCGCCAGCAGCTACGAACATAACACCGGGGAGCTGTTTTTT.

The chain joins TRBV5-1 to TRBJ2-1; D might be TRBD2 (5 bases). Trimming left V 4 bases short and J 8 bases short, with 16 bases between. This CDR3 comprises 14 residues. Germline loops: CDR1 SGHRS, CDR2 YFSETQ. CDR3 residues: CASSTEDFAHEQFF. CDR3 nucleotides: TGCGCCAGCAGCACGGAGGACTTCGCCCATGAGCAGTTCTTC.

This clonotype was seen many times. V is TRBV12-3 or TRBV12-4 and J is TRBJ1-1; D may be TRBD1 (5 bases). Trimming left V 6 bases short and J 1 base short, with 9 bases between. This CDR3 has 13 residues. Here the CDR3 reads CASSLTGNTEAFF. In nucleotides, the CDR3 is TGTGCCAGCAGCCTTACAGGGAACACTGAAGCTTTCTTT.

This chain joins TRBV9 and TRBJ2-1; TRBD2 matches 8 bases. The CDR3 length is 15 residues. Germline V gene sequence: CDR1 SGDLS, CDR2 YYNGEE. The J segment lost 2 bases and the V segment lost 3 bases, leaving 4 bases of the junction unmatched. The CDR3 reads CASSGSTSAYNEQFF. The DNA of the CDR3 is TGTGCCAGCAGCGGGTCGACTAGCGCCTACAATGAGCAGTTCTTC.

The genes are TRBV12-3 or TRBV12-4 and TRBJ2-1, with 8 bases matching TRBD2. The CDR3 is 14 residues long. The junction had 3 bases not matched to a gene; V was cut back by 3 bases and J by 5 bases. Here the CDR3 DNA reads TGTGCCAGCAGTTTTGTGGGACTAGACAATGAGCAGTTCTTC. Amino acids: CASSFVGLDNEQFF.

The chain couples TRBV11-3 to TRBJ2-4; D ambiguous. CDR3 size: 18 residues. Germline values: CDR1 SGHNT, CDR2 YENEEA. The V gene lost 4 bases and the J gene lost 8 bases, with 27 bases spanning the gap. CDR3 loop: CASSSNSADGAVVHIQYF. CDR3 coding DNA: TGTGCCAGCAGCTCCAATTCTGCCGACGGCGCCGTGGTACACATTCAGTACTTC. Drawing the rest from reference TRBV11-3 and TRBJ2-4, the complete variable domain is EAGVVQSPRYKIIEKKQPVAFWCNPISGHNTLYWYLQNLGQGPELLIRYENEEAVDDSQLPKDRFSAERLKGVDSTLKIQPAELGDSAVYLCASSSNSADGAVVHIQYFGAGTRLSVL.

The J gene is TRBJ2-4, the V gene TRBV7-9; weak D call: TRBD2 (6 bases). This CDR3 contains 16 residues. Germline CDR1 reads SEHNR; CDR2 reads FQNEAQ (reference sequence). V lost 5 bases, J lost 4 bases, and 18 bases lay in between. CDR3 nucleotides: TGTGCCAGCAGCCTTCCACCGCACCGGGGGAAAAACATTCAGTACTTC. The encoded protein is CASSLPPHRGKNIQYF.

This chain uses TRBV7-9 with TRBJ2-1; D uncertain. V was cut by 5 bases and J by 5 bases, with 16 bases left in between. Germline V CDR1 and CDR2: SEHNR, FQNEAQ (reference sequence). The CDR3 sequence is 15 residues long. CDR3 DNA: TGTGCCAGCAGCCCGTTGGGCCTTTTGGACAATGAGCAGTTCTTC. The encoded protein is CASSPLGLLDNEQFF.

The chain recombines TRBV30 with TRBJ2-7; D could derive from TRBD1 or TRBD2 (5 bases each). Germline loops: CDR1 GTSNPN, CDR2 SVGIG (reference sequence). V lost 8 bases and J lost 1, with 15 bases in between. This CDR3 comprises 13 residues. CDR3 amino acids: CAGTGTDSYEQYF. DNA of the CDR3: TGTGCCGGTACCGGGACCGATTCCTACGAGCAGTACTTC.

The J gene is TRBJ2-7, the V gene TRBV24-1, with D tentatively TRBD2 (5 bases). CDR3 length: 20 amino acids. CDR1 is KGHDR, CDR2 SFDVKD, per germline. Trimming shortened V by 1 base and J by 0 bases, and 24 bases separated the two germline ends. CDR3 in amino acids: CATSDFPLPSGAASSYEQYF. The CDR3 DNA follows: TGTGCCACCAGTGATTTCCCCCTCCCCAGCGGAGCGGCCTCCTCCTACGAGCAGTACTTC.

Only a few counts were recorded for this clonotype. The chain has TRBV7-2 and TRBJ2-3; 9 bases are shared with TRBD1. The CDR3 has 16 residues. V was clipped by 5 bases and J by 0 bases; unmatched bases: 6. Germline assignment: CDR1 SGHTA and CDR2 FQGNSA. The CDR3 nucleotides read TGTGCCAGCAGCCGAGGACAGGGGAAGAGCACAGATACGCAGTATTTT. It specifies CASSRGQGKSTDTQYF.

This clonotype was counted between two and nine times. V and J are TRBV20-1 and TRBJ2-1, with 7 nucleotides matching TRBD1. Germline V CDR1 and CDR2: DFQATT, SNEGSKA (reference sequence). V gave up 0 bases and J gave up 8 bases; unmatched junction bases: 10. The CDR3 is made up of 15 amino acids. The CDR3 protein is CSARDAETGLDEQFF. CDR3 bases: TGCAGTGCTAGAGATGCGGAGACAGGGCTCGATGAGCAGTTCTTC.

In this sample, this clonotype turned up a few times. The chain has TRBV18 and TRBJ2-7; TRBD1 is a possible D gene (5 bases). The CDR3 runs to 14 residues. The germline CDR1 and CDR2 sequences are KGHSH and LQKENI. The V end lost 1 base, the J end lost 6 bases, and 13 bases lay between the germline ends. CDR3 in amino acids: CASSPLKDISEQYF. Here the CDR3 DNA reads TGTGCCAGCTCACCACTTAAGGACATCTCCGAGCAGTACTTC. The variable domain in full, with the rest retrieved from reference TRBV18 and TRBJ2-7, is NAGVMQNPRHLVRRRGQEARLRCSPMKGHSHVYWYRQLPEEGLKFMVYLQKENIIDESGMPKERFSAEFPKEGPSILRIQQVVRGDSAAYFCASSPLKDISEQYFGPGTRLTVT.

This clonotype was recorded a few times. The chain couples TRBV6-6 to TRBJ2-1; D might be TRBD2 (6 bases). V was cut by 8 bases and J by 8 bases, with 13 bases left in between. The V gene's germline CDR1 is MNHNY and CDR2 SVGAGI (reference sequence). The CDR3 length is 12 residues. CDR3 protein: CASQGERDEQFF. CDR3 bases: TGTGCCAGCCAAGGAGAGCGGGATGAGCAGTTCTTC.

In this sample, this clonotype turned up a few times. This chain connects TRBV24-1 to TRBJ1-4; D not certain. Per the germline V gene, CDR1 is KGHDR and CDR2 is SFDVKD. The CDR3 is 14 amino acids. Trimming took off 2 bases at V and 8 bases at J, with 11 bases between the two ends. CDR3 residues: CATSDSSPVEKLFF. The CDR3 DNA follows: TGTGCCACCAGTGATTCCAGCCCGGTGGAAAAACTGTTTTTT.

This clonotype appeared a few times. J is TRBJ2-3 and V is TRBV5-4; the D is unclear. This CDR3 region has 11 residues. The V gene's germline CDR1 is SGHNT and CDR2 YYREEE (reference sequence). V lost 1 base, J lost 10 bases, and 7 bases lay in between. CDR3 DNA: TGTGCCAGCAGCTTGCTCGACCCGCAGTATTTT. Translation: CASSLLDPQYF.

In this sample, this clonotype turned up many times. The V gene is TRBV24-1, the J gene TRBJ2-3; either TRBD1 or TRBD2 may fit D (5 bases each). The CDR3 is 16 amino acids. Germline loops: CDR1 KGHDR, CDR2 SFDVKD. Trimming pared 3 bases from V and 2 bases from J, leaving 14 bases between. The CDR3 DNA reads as TGTGCCACCAGTGATCCCGGGACCCTACTCACAGATACGCAGTATTTT. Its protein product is CATSDPGTLLTDTQYF.

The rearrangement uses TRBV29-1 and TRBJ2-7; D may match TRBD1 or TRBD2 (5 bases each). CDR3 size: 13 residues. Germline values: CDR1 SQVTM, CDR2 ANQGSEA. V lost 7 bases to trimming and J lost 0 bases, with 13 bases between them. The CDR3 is CSGRDGTSYEQYF. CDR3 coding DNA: TGCAGCGGACGAGACGGGACCTCCTACGAGCAGTACTTC.

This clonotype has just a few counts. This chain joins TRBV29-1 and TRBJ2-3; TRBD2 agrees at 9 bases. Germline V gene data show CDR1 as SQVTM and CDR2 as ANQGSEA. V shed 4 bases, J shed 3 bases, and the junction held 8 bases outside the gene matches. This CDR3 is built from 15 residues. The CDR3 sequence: CSVGIGLAMTDTQYF. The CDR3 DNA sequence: TGCAGCGTTGGCATCGGACTAGCGATGACAGATACGCAGTATTTT.

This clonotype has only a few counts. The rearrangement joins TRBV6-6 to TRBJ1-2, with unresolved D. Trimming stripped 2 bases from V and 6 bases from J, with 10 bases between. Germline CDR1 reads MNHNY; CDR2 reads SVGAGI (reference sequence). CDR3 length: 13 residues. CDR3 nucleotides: TGTGCCAGCAGTTACCGAAGGGAGAATGGCTACACCTTC. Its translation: CASSYRRENGYTF.

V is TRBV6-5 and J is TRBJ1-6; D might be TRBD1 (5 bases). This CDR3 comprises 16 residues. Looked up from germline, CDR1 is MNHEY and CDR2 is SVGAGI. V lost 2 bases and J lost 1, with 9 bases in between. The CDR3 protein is CASSYGRESYNSPLHF. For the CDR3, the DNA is TGTGCCAGCAGTTACGGCAGGGAATCCTATAATTCACCCCTCCACTTT.

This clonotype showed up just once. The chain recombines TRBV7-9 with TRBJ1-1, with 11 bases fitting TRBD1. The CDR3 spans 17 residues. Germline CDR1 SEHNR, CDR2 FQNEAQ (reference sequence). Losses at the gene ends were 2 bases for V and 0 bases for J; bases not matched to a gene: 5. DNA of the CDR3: TGTGCCAGCAGCTTACGGACAGGGGGCAGTATGAACACTGAAGCTTTCTTT. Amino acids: CASSLRTGGSMNTEAFF.

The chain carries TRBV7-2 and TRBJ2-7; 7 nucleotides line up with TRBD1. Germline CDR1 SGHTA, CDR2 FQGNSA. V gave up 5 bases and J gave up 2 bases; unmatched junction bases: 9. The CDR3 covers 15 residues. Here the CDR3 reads CASSESAQGAYEQYF. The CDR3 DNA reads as TGTGCCAGCAGCGAGTCGGCCCAGGGGGCCTACGAGCAGTACTTC.

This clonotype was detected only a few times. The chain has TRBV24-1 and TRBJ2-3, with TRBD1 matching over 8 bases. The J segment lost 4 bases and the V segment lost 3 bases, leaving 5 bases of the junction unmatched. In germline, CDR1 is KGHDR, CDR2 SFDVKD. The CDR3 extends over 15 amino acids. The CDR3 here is CATSDPGGVPDTQYF. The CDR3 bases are TGTGCCACCAGTGATCCAGGGGGCGTCCCAGATACGCAGTATTTT.